Below, 18 T cell receptor beta chains from the same sample are listed, as sequenced in a study of OX40 agonist ivuxolimab in advanced cancers. The repertoire was sequenced with immunoSEQ multiplex PCR; TCRdb's copy has only in-frame clones and lacks some. The sample includes around 36,000 clones, more than 60% of them seen just once. Sequenced here: CD4+ or CD8+ T cells sorted from blood, sampled in a trial of the OX40 agonist ivuxolimab. The origin of the receptors is an adult with an advanced solid tumor such as melanoma, head and neck, liver or kidney cancer.

The J gene is TRBJ2-1, the V gene TRBV29-1, with a weak D call TRBD1 (6 bases). This CDR3 region has 14 residues. Looked up from germline, CDR1 is SQVTM and CDR2 is ANQGSEA. Trimming left V 5 bases short and J 4 bases short, with 15 bases between. This CDR3 is CSVSPQGAYNEQFF. The CDR3 bases are TGCAGCGTTAGTCCACAGGGAGCTTACAATGAGCAGTTCTTC.

The V call is TRBV28, the J call TRBJ2-5; TRBD2 aligns across 13 bases. The CDR3 extends over 15 amino acids. The germline gives CDR1 MDHEN, CDR2 SYDVKM. Trimming cost V 6 bases and J 2 bases; bases outside gene matches: 3. CDR3 in DNA: TGTGCCAGCAGCCGGGGACTAGCGGGGCAAGAGACCCAGTACTTC. It codes for CASSRGLAGQETQYF.

The chain employs TRBV11-2 and TRBJ1-6, with 7 nucleotides matching TRBD1. CDR1 and CDR2 from the germline V gene are SGHAT and FQNNGV. The ends lost 5 bases at V and 10 bases at J; junction bases unmatched: 5. This CDR3 has 13 amino acids. This chain's CDR3 is CASSRGQDSPLHF. CDR3 in DNA: TGTGCCAGCAGCCGCGGACAGGACTCACCCCTCCACTTT.

The chain employs TRBV5-6 and TRBJ2-3; 13 bases are a match to TRBD2. This CDR3 region has 17 residues. Germline values: CDR1 SGHDT, CDR2 YYEEEE. After removal of 4 bases from V and 1 base from J, the junction contained 6 bases not matched to a gene. CDR3 protein: CASSPEGLAGGTDTQYF. The CDR3 region has the DNA TGTGCCAGCAGCCCGGAAGGACTAGCGGGGGGCACAGATACGCAGTATTTT.

Points on this clone: A far larger clone differs by one base, so this is likely a read error. The chain links TRBV11-2 to TRBJ1-1, with a weak D call TRBD1 (5 bases). Germline loops: CDR1 SGHAT, CDR2 FQNNGV. This CDR3 spans 14 amino acids. The V gene lost 1 base and the J gene lost 0 bases, with 6 bases spanning the gap. CDR3: CASSLGQMNTEAFF. CDR3 in DNA: TGTGCCAGCAGCTTAGGACAGATGAACACTGAAGCTTTCTTT.

V and J are TRBV4-1 and TRBJ1-3, with 10 bases fitting TRBD1. The CDR3 is 15 amino acids. J was trimmed by 2 bases and V by 5 bases; bases with no gene match: 3. The V gene's germline CDR1 is MGHRA and CDR2 YSYEKL. CDR3 bases: TGCGCCAGCAGCTCGGGACAGGGGACTGGAAACACCATATATTTT. Protein product: CASSSGQGTGNTIYF.

The CDR3 is CASSLDRGWGNQPQHF. The CDR3 nucleotides are TGTGCCAGCAGCTTAGATCGGGGCTGGGGCAATCAGCCCCAGCATTTT. V is TRBV7-9 and J is TRBJ1-5; weak D call: TRBD1 (5 bases). The V end lost 1 base, the J end lost 2 bases, and 12 bases lay between the germline ends. The CDR3 runs to 16 residues. Germline values: CDR1 SEHNR, CDR2 FQNEAQ (reference sequence).

The chain recombines TRBV7-3 with TRBJ2-3; D is possibly TRBD2 (7 bases). The CDR3 loop spans 17 amino acids. The V and J ends lost 4 bases and 4 bases respectively, with 21 bases between them. CDR1 is SGHTA, CDR2 FQGTGA, per germline. The CDR3 region is CASSSKGPGAGADTQYF. CDR3 DNA: TGTGCCAGCAGCTCAAAAGGCCCAGGGGCGGGGGCAGATACGCAGTATTTT.

The chain couples TRBV7-3 to TRBJ2-7, with 8 bases matching TRBD1. V lost 5 bases and J lost 1; bases outside the gene matches: 10. The CDR3 extends over 16 amino acids. Germline V CDR1 and CDR2: SGHTA, FQGTGA. DNA of the CDR3: TGTGCCAGCAGCCGTACGGACAGGGAGAGGTCCTACGAGCAGTACTTC. It codes for CASSRTDRERSYEQYF.

This clone has only a few counts. The V call is TRBV6-6, the J call TRBJ2-7; TRBD2 matches at 11 bases. The CDR3 contains 15 residues. V dropped 5 bases and J dropped 2; count of bases not matched to a gene: 5. Germline assignment: CDR1 MNHNY and CDR2 SVGAGI (reference sequence). This chain's CDR3 is CASSPVSGGAYEQYF. CDR3 nucleotides: TGTGCCAGCAGTCCAGTTAGCGGGGGGGCCTACGAGCAGTACTTC.

V and J are TRBV7-9 and TRBJ2-5; D is possibly TRBD2 (5 bases). The CDR3 spans 16 residues. Germline assignment: CDR1 SEHNR and CDR2 FQNEAQ (reference sequence). Between the trimmed V and J ends, which lost 4 bases and 0 bases, there was a span of 15 bases. The CDR3 is CASSWIGWRYQETQYF. CDR3 coding DNA: TGTGCCAGCAGCTGGATCGGCTGGAGGTACCAAGAGACCCAGTACTTC. The complete variable domain, with remaining parts taken from reference TRBV7-9 and TRBJ2-5, reads DTGVSQNPRHKITKRGQNVTFRCDPISEHNRLYWYRQTLGQGPEFLTYFQNEAQLEKSRLLSDRFSAERPKGSFSTLEIQRTEQGDSAMYLCASSWIGWRYQETQYFGPGTRLLVL.

The chain recombines TRBV7-3 with TRBJ2-4; 7 bases align to TRBD2. CDR3 size: 17 residues. The V gene end was trimmed by 1 base and the J gene end by 2 bases; junction bases not matched to a gene: 8. Per the germline V gene, CDR1 is SGHTA and CDR2 is FQGTGA. Here the CDR3 DNA reads TGTGCCAGCAGCTTAATGGGCGGGAGCCACCCCAAAAACATTCAGTACTTC. Its protein product is CASSLMGGSHPKNIQYF.

The chain carries TRBV19 and TRBJ1-5; D might be TRBD1 (5 bases). The CDR3 is 16 amino acids. V shed 5 bases and J shed 0 bases, with 14 bases lying between them. The V gene's germline CDR1 is LNHDA and CDR2 SQIVND (reference sequence). CDR3 in DNA: TGTGCCAGTAGTCCCCGACAGTCTTATAGCAATCAGCCCCAGCATTTT. Its protein product is CASSPRQSYSNQPQHF.

The J gene is TRBJ1-5, the V gene TRBV21-1. TRBV21-1 represents a pseudogene. The CDR3 extends over 13 amino acids. The CDR3 reads CASMKGGGQPQHF. As DNA, the CDR3 is TGTGCCAGTATGAAGGGGGGTGGGCAGCCCCAGCATTTT.

CDR3: CASSEGTGRGETQYF. The CDR3 nucleotides are TGTGCCAGCAGCGAAGGGACAGGGAGGGGAGAGACCCAGTACTTC. This chain uses TRBV11-2 with TRBJ2-5; the match to TRBD1 covers 9 bases. The CDR3 has 15 residues. V shed 5 bases, J shed 4 bases, and the junction held 8 bases outside the gene matches. The germline gives CDR1 SGHAT, CDR2 FQNNGV.

The chain employs TRBV5-6 and TRBJ2-5, with D maybe TRBD1 (5 bases). V lost 1 base and J lost 5, with 12 bases in between. Germline-derived CDR1 and CDR2 are SGHDT and YYEEEE. This CDR3 is built from 14 residues. CDR3 DNA sequence: TGTGCCAGCAGCTTGAACAGGATGGAGGAGACCCAGTACTTC. This codes for CASSLNRMEETQYF.

The chain couples TRBV7-9 to TRBJ2-7, with D possibly being TRBD2 (7 bases). V was cut by 3 bases and J by 0 bases, with 12 bases left in between. The CDR3 has 15 amino acids. Per the germline V gene, CDR1 is SEHNR and CDR2 is FQNEAQ (reference sequence). CDR3 amino acids: CASSFEAGASYEQYF. In DNA, the CDR3 is TGTGCCAGCAGCTTTGAGGCGGGGGCCTCCTACGAGCAGTACTTC.

The rearrangement links TRBV28 to TRBJ2-7, with no clear D. The CDR3 contains 16 residues. CDR1 and CDR2 from the germline V gene are MDHEN and SYDVKM. Trimming pared 1 base from V and 2 bases from J, leaving 15 bases between. The CDR3 region is CASSLSDLSRAYEQYF. The CDR3 DNA reads as TGTGCCAGCAGTTTATCGGACCTATCTAGGGCCTACGAGCAGTACTTC.